This TCR beta chain was profiled in a study of tumor and adjacent non-tumor tissue in lung cancer. The overall study: Patients comprised roughly 12 adenocarcinoma, a couple of squamous cell carcinoma and 1 small cell lung cancer. The study's findings and limits: Normal lung showed higher cumulative top 100 clone frequency than tumor. TCR diversity was significantly greater in tumor than normal lung tissue.

The library came from three nested PCR rounds adapted from ARM-PCR protocols. TCRdb fed the multiplex PCR reads into MiXCR, producing one record per CDR3 protein. The sample yields around 66,000 distinct CDR3 sequences, roughly 73% seen once. The CDR3 is 15 residues long. Germline V CDR1 and CDR2: KGHDR, SFDVKD. The template was RNA from unsorted bulk tissue. Chemotherapy-naive patients with new lung cancer underwent thoracic surgery in China, August–November 2014. Comments on this clonotype: What it recognizes is unknown. The junction departs from germline at one end; a sequencing error may be responsible.

The chain combines TRBV24-1 with TRBJ1-5; perhaps TRBD1 as D (5 bases). What was sequenced was lung tumor tissue. This clonotype originated in a man between 60 and 75 years old with non-small cell lung cancer. CDR3 DNA: TGTGCCACCAGTTCAGGTAGGGGCTTCAATCAGTCCCAGCATTTT. Translating gives CATSSGRGFNQSQHF.